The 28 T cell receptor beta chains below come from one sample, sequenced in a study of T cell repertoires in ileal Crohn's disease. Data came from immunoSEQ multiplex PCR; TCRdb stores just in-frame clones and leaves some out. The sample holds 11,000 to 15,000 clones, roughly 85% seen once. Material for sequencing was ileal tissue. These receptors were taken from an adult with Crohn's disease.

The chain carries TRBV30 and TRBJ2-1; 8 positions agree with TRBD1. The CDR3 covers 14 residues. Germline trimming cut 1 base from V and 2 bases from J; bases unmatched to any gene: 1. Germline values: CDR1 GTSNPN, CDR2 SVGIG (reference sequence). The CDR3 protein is CAWSEGQAYNEQFF. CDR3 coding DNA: TGTGCCTGGAGTGAGGGACAGGCCTACAATGAGCAGTTCTTC.

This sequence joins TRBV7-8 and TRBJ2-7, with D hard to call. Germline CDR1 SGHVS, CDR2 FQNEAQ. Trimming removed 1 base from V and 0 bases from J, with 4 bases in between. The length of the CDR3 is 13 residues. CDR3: CASSLGHSYEQYF. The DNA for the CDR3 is TGTGCCAGCAGCTTAGGACACTCCTACGAGCAGTACTTC.

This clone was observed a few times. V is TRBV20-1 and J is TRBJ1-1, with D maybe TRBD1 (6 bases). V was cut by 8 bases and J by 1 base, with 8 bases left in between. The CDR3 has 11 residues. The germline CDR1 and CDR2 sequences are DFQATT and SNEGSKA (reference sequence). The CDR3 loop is CSQGQNTEAFF. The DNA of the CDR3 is TGCAGTCAGGGGCAGAACACTGAAGCTTTCTTT.

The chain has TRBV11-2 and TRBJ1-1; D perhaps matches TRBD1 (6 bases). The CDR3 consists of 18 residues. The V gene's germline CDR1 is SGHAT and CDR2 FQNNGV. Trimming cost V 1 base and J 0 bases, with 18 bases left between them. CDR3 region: CASSLVGGGTIMNTEAFF. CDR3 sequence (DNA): TGTGCCAGCAGCTTAGTAGGGGGGGGGACGATAATGAACACTGAAGCTTTCTTT. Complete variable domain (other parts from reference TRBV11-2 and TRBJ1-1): EAGVAQSPRYKIIEKRQSVAFWCNPISGHATLYWYQQILGQGPKLLIQFQNNGVVDDSQLPKDRFSAERLKGVDSTLKIQPAKLEDSAVYLCASSLVGGGTIMNTEAFFGQGTRLTVV.

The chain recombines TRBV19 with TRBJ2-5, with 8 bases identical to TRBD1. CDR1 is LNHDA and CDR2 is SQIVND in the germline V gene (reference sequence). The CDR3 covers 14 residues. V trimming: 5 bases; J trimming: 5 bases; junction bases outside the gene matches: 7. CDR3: CASSQDRAGETQYF. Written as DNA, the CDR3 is TGTGCCAGTAGTCAGGACAGGGCAGGGGAGACCCAGTACTTC.

The CDR3 sequence is CASGRVGYEAFF. CDR3 nucleotide sequence: TGTGCCAGCGGGAGGGTGGGGTATGAAGCTTTCTTT. J is TRBJ1-1 and V is TRBV11-2; D remains ambiguous. Germline-derived CDR1 and CDR2 are SGHAT and FQNNGV. The CDR3 totals 12 residues. V gave up 8 bases and J gave up 7 bases, with 14 bases separating them.

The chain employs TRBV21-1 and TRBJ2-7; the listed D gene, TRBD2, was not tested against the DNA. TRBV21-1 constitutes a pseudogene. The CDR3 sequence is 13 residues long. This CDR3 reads CASSKQEDYEQYF. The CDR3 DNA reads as TGTGCCAGCAGCAAACAGGAGGACTACGAGCAGTACTTC.

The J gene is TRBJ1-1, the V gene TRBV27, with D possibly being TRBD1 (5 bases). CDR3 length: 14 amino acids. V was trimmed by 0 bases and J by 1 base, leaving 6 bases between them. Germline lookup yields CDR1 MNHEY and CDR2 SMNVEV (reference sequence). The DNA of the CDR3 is TGTGCCAGCAGTTTATCGACAGCGAACACTGAAGCTTTCTTT. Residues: CASSLSTANTEAFF.

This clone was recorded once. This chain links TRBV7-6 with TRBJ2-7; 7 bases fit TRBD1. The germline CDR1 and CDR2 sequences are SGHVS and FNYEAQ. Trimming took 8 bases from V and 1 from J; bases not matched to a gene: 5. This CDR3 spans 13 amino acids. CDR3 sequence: CASGGQASYEQYF. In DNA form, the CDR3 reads TGTGCCAGCGGCGGACAGGCTTCCTACGAGCAGTACTTC. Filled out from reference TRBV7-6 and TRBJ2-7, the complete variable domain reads GAGVSQSPRYKVTKRGQDVALRCDPISGHVSLYWYRQALGQGPEFLTYFNYEAQQDKSGLPNDRFSAERPEGSISTLTIQRTEQRDSAMYRCASGGQASYEQYFGPGTRLTVT.

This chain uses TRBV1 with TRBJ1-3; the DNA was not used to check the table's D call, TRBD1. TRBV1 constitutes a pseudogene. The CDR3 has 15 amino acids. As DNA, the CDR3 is TGCACCAGCAGCCACCTTGACAGGGTCCGAAACACCATATATTTT. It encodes CTSSHLDRVRNTIYF.

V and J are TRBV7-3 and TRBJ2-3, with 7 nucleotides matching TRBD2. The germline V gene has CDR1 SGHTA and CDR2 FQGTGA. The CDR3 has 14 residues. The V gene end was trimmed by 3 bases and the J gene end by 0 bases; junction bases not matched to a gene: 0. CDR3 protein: CASSLGLSTDTQYF. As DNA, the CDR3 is TGTGCCAGCAGCTTGGGACTAAGCACAGATACGCAGTATTTT. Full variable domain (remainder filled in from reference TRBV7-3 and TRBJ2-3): GAGVSQTPSNKVTEKGKYVELRCDPISGHTALYWYRQSLGQGPEFLIYFQGTGAADDSGLPNDRFFAVRPEGSVSTLKIQRTERGDSAVYLCASSLGLSTDTQYFGPGTRLTVL.

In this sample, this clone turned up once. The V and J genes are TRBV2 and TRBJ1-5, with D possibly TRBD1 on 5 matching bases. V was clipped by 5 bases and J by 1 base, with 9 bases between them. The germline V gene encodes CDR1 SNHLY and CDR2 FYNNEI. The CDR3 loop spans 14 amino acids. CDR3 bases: TGTGCCAGCAGTTCGGGGGTCAGCAATCAGCCCCAGCATTTT. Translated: CASSSGVSNQPQHF.

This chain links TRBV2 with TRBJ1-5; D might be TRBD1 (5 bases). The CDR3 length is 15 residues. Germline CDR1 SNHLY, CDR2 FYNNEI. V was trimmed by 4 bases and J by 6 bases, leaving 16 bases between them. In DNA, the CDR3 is TGTGCCAGCAGTGTCGCGGGAGCAGGGAGTCAGCCCCAGCATTTT. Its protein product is CASSVAGAGSQPQHF. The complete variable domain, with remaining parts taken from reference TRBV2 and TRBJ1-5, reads EPEVTQTPSHQVTQMGQEVILRCVPISNHLYFYWYRQILGQKVEFLVSFYNNEISEKSEIFDDQFSVERPDGSNFTLKIRSTKLEDSAMYFCASSVAGAGSQPQHFGDGTRLSIL.

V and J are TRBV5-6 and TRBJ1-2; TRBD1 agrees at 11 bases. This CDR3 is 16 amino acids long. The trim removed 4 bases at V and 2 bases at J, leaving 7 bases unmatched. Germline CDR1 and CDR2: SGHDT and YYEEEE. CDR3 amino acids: CASSPDRGRINYGYTF. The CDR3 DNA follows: TGTGCCAGCAGCCCGGACAGGGGGCGTATAAACTATGGCTACACCTTC. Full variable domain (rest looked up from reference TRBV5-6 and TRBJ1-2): DAGVTQSPTHLIKTRGQQVTLRCSPKSGHDTVSWYQQALGQGPQFIFQYYEEEERQRGNFPDRFSGHQFPNYSSELNVNALLLGDSALYLCASSPDRGRINYGYTFGSGTRLTVV.

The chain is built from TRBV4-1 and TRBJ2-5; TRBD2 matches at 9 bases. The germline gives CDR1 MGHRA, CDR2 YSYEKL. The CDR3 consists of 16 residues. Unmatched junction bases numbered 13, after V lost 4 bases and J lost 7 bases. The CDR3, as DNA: TGCGCCAGCAGCCGCTTAGCGGGAGCACTGGTGAGGACCCAGTACTTC. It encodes CASSRLAGALVRTQYF.

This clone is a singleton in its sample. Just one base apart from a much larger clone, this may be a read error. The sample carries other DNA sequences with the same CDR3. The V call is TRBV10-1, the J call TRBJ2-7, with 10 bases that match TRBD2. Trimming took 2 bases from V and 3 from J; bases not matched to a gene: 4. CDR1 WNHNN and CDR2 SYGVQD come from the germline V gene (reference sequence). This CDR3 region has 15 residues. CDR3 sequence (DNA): TGCGCCAGCAGTGAGGGGCTAGCGGGAGTCTACGAGCAGTACTTC. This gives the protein CASSEGLAGVYEQYF.

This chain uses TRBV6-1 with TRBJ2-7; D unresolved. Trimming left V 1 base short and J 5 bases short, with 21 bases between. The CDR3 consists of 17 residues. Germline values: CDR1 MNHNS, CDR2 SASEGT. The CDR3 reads CASSEGTLYGLEDEQYF. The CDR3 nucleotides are TGTGCCAGCAGTGAAGGAACACTCTACGGTCTTGAGGACGAGCAGTACTTC.

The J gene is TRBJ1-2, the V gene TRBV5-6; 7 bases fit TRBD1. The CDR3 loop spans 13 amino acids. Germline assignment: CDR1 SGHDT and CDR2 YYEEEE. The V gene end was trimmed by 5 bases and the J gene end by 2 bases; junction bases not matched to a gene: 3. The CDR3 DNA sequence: TGTGCCAGCAGTTTACAGGGGAACTATGGCTACACCTTC. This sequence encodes CASSLQGNYGYTF. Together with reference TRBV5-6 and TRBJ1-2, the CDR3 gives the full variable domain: DAGVTQSPTHLIKTRGQQVTLRCSPKSGHDTVSWYQQALGQGPQFIFQYYEEEERQRGNFPDRFSGHQFPNYSSELNVNALLLGDSALYLCASSLQGNYGYTFGSGTRLTVV.

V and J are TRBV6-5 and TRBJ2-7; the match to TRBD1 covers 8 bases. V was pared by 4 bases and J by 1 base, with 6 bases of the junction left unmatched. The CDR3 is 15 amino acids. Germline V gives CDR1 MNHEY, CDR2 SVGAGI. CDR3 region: CASSSGGGGSYEQYF. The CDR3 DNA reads TGTGCCAGCAGTTCAGGGGGCGGAGGGTCCTACGAGCAGTACTTC.

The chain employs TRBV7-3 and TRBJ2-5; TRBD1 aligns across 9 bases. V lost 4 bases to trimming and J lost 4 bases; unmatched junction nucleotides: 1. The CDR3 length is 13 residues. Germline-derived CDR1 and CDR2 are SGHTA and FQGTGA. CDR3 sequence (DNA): TGTGCCAGCAGCTCGGACAGGGGAGAGACCCAGTACTTC. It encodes CASSSDRGETQYF.

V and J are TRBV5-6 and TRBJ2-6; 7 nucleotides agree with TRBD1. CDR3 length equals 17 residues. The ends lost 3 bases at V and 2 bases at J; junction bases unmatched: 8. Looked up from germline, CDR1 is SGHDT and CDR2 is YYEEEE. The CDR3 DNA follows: TGTGCCAGCAGCTATATCTCAGGGGGAGCTGGGGCCAACGTCCTGACTTTC. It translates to CASSYISGGAGANVLTF.

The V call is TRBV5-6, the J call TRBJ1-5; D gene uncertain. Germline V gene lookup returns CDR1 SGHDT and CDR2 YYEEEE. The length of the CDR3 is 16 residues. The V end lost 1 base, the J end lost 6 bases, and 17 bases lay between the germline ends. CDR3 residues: CASSLRPGSGFQPQHF. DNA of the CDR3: TGTGCCAGCAGCTTGAGGCCGGGGAGTGGATTTCAGCCCCAGCATTTT.

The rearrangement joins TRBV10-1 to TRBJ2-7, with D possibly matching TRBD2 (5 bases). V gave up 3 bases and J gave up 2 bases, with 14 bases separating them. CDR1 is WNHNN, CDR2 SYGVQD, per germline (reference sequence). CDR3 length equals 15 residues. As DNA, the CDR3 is TGCGCCAGCAGTGAAGGGCTAGCACCCACCTACGAGCAGTACTTC. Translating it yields CASSEGLAPTYEQYF.

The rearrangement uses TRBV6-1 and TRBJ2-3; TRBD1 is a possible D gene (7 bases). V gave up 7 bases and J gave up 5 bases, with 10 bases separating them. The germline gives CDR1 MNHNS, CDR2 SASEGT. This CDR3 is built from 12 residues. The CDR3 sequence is CASNRGGDTQYF. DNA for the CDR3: TGTGCCAGCAACAGGGGAGGAGATACGCAGTATTTT.

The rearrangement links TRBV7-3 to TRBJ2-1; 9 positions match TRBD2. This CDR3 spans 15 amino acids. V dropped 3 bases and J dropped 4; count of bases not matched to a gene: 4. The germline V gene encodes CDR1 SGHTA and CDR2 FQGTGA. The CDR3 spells CASSFGSGSYNEQFF. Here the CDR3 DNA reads TGTGCCAGCAGCTTCGGTAGCGGGAGTTACAATGAGCAGTTCTTC. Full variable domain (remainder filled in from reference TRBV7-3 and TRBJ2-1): GAGVSQTPSNKVTEKGKYVELRCDPISGHTALYWYRQSLGQGPEFLIYFQGTGAADDSGLPNDRFFAVRPEGSVSTLKIQRTERGDSAVYLCASSFGSGSYNEQFFGPGTRLTVL.

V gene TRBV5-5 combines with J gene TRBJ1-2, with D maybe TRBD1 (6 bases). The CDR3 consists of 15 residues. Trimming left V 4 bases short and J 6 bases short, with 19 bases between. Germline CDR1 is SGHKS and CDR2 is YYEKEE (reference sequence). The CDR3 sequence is CASSAYHSGVDGYTF. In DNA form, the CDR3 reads TGTGCCAGCAGCGCATACCACTCAGGGGTGGATGGCTACACCTTC.

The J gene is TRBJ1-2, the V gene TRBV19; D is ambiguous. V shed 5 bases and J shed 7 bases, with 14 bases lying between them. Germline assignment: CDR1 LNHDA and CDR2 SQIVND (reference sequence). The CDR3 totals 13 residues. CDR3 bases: TGTGCCAGTAGTTTCTTCGCGGCGGGTGGCTACACCTTC. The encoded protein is CASSFFAAGGYTF.

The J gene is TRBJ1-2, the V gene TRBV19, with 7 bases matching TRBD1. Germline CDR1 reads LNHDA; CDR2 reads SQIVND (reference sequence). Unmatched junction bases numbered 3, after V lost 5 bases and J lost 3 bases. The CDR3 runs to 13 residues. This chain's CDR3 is CASSVTGDYGYTF. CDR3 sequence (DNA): TGTGCCAGTAGTGTTACAGGGGACTATGGCTACACCTTC.